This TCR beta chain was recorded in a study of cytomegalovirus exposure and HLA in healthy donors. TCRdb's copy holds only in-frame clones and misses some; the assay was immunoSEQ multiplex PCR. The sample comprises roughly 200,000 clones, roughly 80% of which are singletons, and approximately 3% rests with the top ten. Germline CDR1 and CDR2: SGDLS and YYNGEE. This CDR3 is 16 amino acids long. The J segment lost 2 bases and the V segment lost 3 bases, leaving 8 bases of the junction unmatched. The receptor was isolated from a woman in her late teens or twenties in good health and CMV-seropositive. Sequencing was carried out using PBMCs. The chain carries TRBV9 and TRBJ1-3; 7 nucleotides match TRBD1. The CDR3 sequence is CASSARGTATGNTIYF. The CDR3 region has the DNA TGTGCCAGCAGCGCTAGAGGGACAGCAACTGGAAACACCATATATTTT.